These T cell receptor beta chains were read from a single sample in a study of control samples from healthy donors and cancer patients. Generated by immunoSEQ multiplex PCR, the TCRdb table keeps only in-frame clones and is missing some. The data show about 18,000 clones, approximately 82% seen once. The sample was PBMCs. Every receptor here comes from a man older than 75 with head and neck cancer. Both conserved end residues are part of each CDR3. Each record gives: D gene, J gene, clone size, V gene, CDR3 DNA, CDR3 protein. A D gene is named only where the DNA matches it firmly. Not all rows give a size; the values are once, few, many and, for expanded clones, a class.

TRBD2 TRBJ2-7 - TRBV5-1 TGCGCCAGCAGCTTGTACGGGAGCGGGAACGAGCAGTACTTC CASSLYGSGNEQYF
- TRBJ1-2 - TRBV4-2 TGTGCCAGCAGCCAAGGACTAAACTATGGCTACACCTTC CASSQGLNYGYTF
TRBD1 TRBJ2-7 few TRBV5-1 TGCGCCAGCAGCTTGGTGGACAGGGCCGAGCAGTACTTC CASSLVDRAEQYF
- TRBJ2-7 - TRBV30 TGTGCCTGGAGCGCCGATACAGGGCTCTACGAGCAGTACTTC CAWSADTGLYEQYF
TRBD1 TRBJ1-1 - TRBV19 TGTGCCAGTAGTTCGGACAGGGGGGGCACTGAAGCTTTCTTT CASSSDRGGTEAFF
TRBD1 TRBJ2-5 - TRBV7-2 TGTGCCAGCAGCTGGACTCCGGGACAGGAAACGTACCTGCCGGAGACCCAGTACTTC CASSWTPGQETYLPETQYF
TRBD1 TRBJ1-1 - TRBV7-9 TGTGCCGTTAGACAGGGATTCACGGCTGAAGCTTTCTTT CAVRQGFTAEAFF
TRBD1 TRBJ1-4 - TRBV30 TGTGCCTGGAGTGTCTCACAGGGGGCGGAGGAAAAACTGTTTTTT CAWSVSQGAEEKLFF
- TRBJ2-7 once TRBV5-1 TGCGCCAGCAAAAGGACCATAGAGGGCTACGAGCAGTACTTC CASKRTIEGYEQYF
TRBD1 TRBJ2-5 - TRBV6-2/TRBV6-3 TGTGCCAGCAGTTATAGTGTGATCACAGGGGGTAGAGAGACCCAGTACTTC CASSYSVITGGRETQYF
- TRBJ1-1 - TRBV27 TGTGCCAGCAGTAATCTCCGGGAGCAGGACACTGAAGCTTTCTTT CASSNLREQDTEAFF
TRBD1 TRBJ2-3 - TRBV6-2/TRBV6-3 TGTGCCAGCAGCCCCGGGACAGACCTTAGCACAGATACGCAGTATTTT CASSPGTDLSTDTQYF
TRBD1 TRBJ1-6 - TRBV4-3 TGCGCCAGCAGCCAAGAATGGCAGGGGGGAGATTCACCCCTCCACTTT CASSQEWQGGDSPLHF
TRBD2 TRBJ2-5 - TRBV4-1 TGCGCCAGCAGCCACGGACTAGCGGGGGGGCGGGAGACCCAGTACTTC CASSHGLAGGRETQYF
- TRBJ1-1 - TRBV28 TGTGCCAGCAGTTTGGCGGGGAACACTGAAGCTTTCTTT CASSLAGNTEAFF
- TRBJ1-1 - TRBV6-5 TGTGCCAGCAGTTACGGTACCGCCGGGGGCACTGAAGCTTTCTTT CASSYGTAGGTEAFF
- TRBJ2-4 - TRBV4-3 TGCGCCAGCAGCCAGGCCCTCGATGGGGGCATTCAGTACTTC CASSQALDGGIQYF
- TRBJ2-3 - TRBV19 TGTGCCAGTAGTATAAGGGGGACTAGCACAGATACGCAGTATTTT CASSIRGTSTDTQYF
TRBD2 TRBJ2-1 few TRBV19 TGTGCCAGTAGTATTAGCGGGGACTCCTACAATGAGCAGTTCTTC CASSISGDSYNEQFF
- TRBJ1-5 - TRBV5-1 TGCGCCAGCAGCCGCCCGGAAGATCAGCCCCAGCATTTT CASSRPEDQPQHF
TRBD1 TRBJ1-1 - TRBV25-1 TGTGCCAGCAGTGAGACAGGGAGGACTGAAGCTTTCTTT CASSETGRTEAFF
TRBD1 TRBJ2-1 - TRBV27 TGTGCCAGCAGTTTATCGTCCAGGGGGCCTGAGCAGTTCTTC CASSLSSRGPEQFF
- TRBJ1-5 - TRBV10-3 TGTGCCATCAGTGAGTCGTTGACGAATCAGCCCCAGCATTTT CAISESLTNQPQHF
- TRBJ2-1 - TRBV6-1 TGTGCCAGCAGTGAAGGCAGTACCTACAATGAGCAGTTCTTC CASSEGSTYNEQFF
TRBD1 TRBJ1-2 once TRBV7-2 TGTGCCAGCAGCTTAAATTTCGTACAGGGGTATGGCTACACCTTC CASSLNFVQGYGYTF
- TRBJ2-2 - TRBV3-1/TRBV3-2 TGTGCCAGCAGCCAAGAGAAGATCGGGGAGCTGTTTTTT CASSQEKIGELFF
TRBD1 TRBJ2-2 - TRBV7-2 TGTGCCAGCAGCCCCAGGACAGGGTTCTCCGGGGAGCTGTTTTTT CASSPRTGFSGELFF
- TRBJ2-5 few TRBV3-1/TRBV3-2 TGTGCCAGCAGTCCCGCCTTGGCCCGGATGGGAGAGACCCAGTACTTC CASSPALARMGETQYF
TRBD1 TRBJ1-2 - TRBV3-1/TRBV3-2 TGTGCCAGCAGCCGGGACAGGGGTATTGGTGGCTACACCTTC CASSRDRGIGGYTF
- TRBJ1-6 - TRBV24-1 TGTGCCACCAGAGTCAGGAGCTCCTATAATTCACCCCTCCACTTT CATRVRSSYNSPLHF
- TRBJ2-3 once TRBV12-5 TGTGCTAGTGGTTTGCGCACAGATACGCAGTATTTT CASGLRTDTQYF
TRBD1 TRBJ2-7 - TRBV15 TGTGCCACCAGCAGAGATCAACAGGGGGTTGGCGAGCAGTACTTC CATSRDQQGVGEQYF
TRBD1 TRBJ2-3 - TRBV11-3 TGTGCCAGCAGCCCAGGACAGGGAGGCACAGATACGCAGTATTTT CASSPGQGGTDTQYF